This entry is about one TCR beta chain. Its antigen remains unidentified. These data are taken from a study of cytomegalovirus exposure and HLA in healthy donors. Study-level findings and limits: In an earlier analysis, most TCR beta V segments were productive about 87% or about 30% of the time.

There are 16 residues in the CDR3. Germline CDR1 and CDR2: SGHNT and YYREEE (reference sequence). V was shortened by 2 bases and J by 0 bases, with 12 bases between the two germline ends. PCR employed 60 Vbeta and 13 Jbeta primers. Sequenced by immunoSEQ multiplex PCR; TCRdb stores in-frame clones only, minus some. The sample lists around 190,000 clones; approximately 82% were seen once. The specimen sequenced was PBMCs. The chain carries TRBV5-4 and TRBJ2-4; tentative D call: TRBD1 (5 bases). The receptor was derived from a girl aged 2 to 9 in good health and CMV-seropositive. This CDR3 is CASSLDGHLAKNIQYF. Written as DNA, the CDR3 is TGTGCCAGCAGCTTAGACGGACATCTAGCCAAAAACATTCAGTACTTC.